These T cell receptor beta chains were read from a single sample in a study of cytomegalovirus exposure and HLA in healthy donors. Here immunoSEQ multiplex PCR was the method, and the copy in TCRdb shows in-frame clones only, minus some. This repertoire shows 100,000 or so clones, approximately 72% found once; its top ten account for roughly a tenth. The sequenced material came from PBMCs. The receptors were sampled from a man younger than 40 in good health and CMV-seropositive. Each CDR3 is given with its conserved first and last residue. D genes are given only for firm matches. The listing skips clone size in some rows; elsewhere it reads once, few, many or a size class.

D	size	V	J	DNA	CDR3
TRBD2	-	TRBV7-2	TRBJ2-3	TGTGCCAGCAGCCCATACCGTCTAGCGGGGGGGCTGAATACGCAGTATTTT	CASSPYRLAGGLNTQYF
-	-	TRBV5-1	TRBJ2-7	TGCGCCAGCAGTGGTTGTATTACGGGGGACTCCTACGAGCAGTACTTC	CASSGCITGDSYEQYF
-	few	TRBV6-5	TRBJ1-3	TGTGCCAGCCTGGGCGGAAACACCATATATTTT	CASLGGNTIYF
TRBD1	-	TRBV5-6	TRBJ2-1	TGTGCCAGCAGCGGTGACAAGGGGGCTCTCTCCTACAATGAGCAGTTCTTC	CASSGDKGALSYNEQFF
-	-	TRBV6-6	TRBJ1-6	TGTGCCAGCAGTTACAGGGGTGATTCACCCCTCCACTTT	CASSYRGDSPLHF
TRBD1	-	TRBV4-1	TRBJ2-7	TGCGCCAGCAGCCATACAGGACAGGGGGCATACGAGCAGTACTTC	CASSHTGQGAYEQYF
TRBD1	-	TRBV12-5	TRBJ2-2	TGTGCTAGTGGTTTGGTACTTGGACAGGGGGCCGGGGAGCTGTTTTTT	CASGLVLGQGAGELFF
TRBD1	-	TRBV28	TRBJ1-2	TGTGCCAGTACCGGGACAGGGTATCGCGGCTACACCTTC	CASTGTGYRGYTF
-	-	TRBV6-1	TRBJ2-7	TGTGCCAGCAGTGAAGCCCGCCGGGAGCAGTACTTC	CASSEARREQYF
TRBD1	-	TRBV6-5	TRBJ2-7	TGTGCCAGCAGAATACCAGGGGGATCGGACGAGCAGTACTTC	CASRIPGGSDEQYF
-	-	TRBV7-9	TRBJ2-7	TGTTCCAGCAGCTTGCTGACAGGTGTGGCCCCGGAGCAGTACTTC	CSSSLLTGVAPEQYF
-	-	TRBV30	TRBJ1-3	TGTGCCTGGAGGGAACCTCCCGGGTCTGGAAACACCATATATTTT	CAWREPPGSGNTIYF
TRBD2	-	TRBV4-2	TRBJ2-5	TGTGCCAGCAGCCAAGAGCGGGGGGGCCAAGAGACCCAGTACTTC	CASSQERGGQETQYF
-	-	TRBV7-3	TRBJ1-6	TGTGCCAGCAGCGCGGGGTCTAATTCACCCCTCCACTTT	CASSAGSNSPLHF
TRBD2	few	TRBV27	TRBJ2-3	TGTGCCAGCGCTTCGAGAACGGGGGGGCGTAGACATACGCAGTATTTT	CASASRTGGRRHTQYF
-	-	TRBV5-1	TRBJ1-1	TGCGCCAGCAGCCCACAAAATGCGGGGATTGAAGCTTTCTTT	CASSPQNAGIEAFF
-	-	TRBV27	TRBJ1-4	TGTGCCAGCAGTTTAAATCGGGGGGCGGGTGCTAATGAAAAACTGTTTTTT	CASSLNRGAGANEKLFF
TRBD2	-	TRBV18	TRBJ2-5	TGTGCCAGCTCACCATACCTATTAGCGGGGGAGGAGACCCAGTACTTC	CASSPYLLAGEETQYF
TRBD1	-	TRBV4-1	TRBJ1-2	TGCGCCAGCAGCCCCCTGACAGGGAACTATGGCTACACCTTC	CASSPLTGNYGYTF
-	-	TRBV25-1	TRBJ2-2	TGTGCCAGCAGTGAACTCATGGGGCCGAATCCCGGGGAGCTGTTTTTT	CASSELMGPNPGELFF
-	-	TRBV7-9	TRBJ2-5	TGTGCCAGCAGCGCGACAGGTCCCGGCGGACTAGAGACCCAGTACTTC	CASSATGPGGLETQYF
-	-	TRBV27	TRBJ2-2	TGTGCCAGCACCGCCGGGGCGAACACCGGGGAGCTGTTTTTT	CASTAGANTGELFF
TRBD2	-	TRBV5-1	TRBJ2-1	TGCGCCAGCAGCTTGGAAGGCCCCGGGACTAGCGGGAACAATGAGCAGTTCTTC	CASSLEGPGTSGNNEQFF
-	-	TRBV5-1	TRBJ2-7	TGCGCCAGCAGCTTCGACAGCACCACCTACGAGCAGTACTTC	CASSFDSTTYEQYF
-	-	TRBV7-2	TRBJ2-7	TGTGCCAGCAGCTTAATATACGAGCAGTACTTC	CASSLIYEQYF
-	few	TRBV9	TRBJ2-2	TGTGCCAGCAGCTTACGACTAGATTCCGGGGAGCTGTTTTTT	CASSLRLDSGELFF